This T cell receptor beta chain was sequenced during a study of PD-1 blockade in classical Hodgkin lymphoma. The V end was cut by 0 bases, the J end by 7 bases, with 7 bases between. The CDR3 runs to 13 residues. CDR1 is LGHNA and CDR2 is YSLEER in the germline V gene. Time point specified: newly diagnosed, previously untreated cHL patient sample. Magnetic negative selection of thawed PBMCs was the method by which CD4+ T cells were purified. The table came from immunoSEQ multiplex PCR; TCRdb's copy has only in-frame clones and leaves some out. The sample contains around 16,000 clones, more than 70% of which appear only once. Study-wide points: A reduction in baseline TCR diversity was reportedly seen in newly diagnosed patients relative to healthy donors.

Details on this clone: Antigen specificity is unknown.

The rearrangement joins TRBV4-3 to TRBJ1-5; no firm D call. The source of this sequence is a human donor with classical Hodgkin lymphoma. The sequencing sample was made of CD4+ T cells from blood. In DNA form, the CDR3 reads TGCGCCAGCAGCCAAGATCGAGGCCAGCCCCAGCATTTT. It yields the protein CASSQDRGQPQHF.